The clone carrying this T cell receptor beta chain has just a few counts. Its target is not known. CDR1 and CDR2 from the germline V gene are SEHNR and FQNEAQ (reference sequence). V shed 0 bases and J 3 bases; nucleotides not matched to a gene: 4. This CDR3 contains 16 residues. This sample was taken from a study of CD8 T cells in ankylosing spondylitis. Broader study findings: Typical of ankylosing spondylitis blood, it appeared, was a TCR beta motif of eight highly homologous variants.

TCRdb independently ran MiXCR on the 5' RACE reads; one entry per CDR3 protein. The table lists roughly 700,000 distinct CDR3 sequences, around 19% of them singletons. Sequencing used blood, either unsorted or a sorted T cell fraction (not recorded which). The chain links TRBV7-9 to TRBJ1-1; 10 bases are shared with TRBD1. This TCR came from a male donor with ankylosing spondylitis. The CDR3 nucleotides are TGTGCCAGCAGCTTAGCGACCGGGACAGGGGACACTGAAGCTTTCTTT. Its translation is CASSLATGTGDTEAFF.